Each of the 11 T cell receptor beta chains below was sequenced from the same sample in a study of blood T cell repertoires in COVID-19. Using immunoSEQ multiplex PCR, the repertoire was profiled, and TCRdb retains in-frame clones only, with some absent. This sample has around 320,000 clones, with about 90% found just once. Source material: PBMCs or T cells enriched from blood (not recorded which). The receptors stem from a woman aged 18-29 years with acute COVID-19.

The chain joins TRBV6-1 to TRBJ1-2; D possibly corresponds to TRBD1 (5 bases). This CDR3 is built from 14 residues. CDR1 MNHNS and CDR2 SASEGT come from the germline V gene. V was clipped by 3 bases and J by 5 bases, with 13 bases between them. CDR3 sequence reads: CASSDTGEWYGYTF. For the CDR3, the DNA is TGTGCCAGCAGTGACACAGGAGAGTGGTATGGCTACACCTTC.

On this clone itself: Other DNA variants within this sample encode the same CDR3. The rearrangement joins TRBV18 to TRBJ2-7; a possible D gene is TRBD2 (6 bases). Trimming stripped 2 bases from V and 0 bases from J, with 8 bases between. The CDR3 spans 14 residues. CDR1 is KGHSH, CDR2 LQKENI, per germline. The CDR3 here is CASSPGGSSYEQYF. DNA of the CDR3: TGTGCCAGCTCACCAGGAGGGAGCTCCTACGAGCAGTACTTC.

The CDR3 DNA reads TGTGCCAGCAGCCCCTCGCCTTTGGACAGGTGGGAGGGCAATCAGCCCCAGCATTTT. Its translation is CASSPSPLDRWEGNQPQHF. This sequence joins TRBV5-5 and TRBJ1-5, with TRBD1 identical over 7 bases. CDR3 length: 19 amino acids. J was trimmed by 2 bases and V by 4 bases; bases with no gene match: 18. The germline V gene has CDR1 SGHKS and CDR2 YYEKEE (reference sequence).

This chain connects TRBV28 to TRBJ2-7, with 10 nucleotides matching TRBD1. This CDR3 comprises 14 residues. V lost 8 bases and J lost 2; bases outside the gene matches: 6. The germline CDR1 and CDR2 sequences are MDHEN and SYDVKM. The CDR3 coding sequence is TGTGCCAGCTTGGGGGGACAGGGGACCTACGAGCAGTACTTC. As protein: CASLGGQGTYEQYF.

This rearrangement joins TRBV28 to TRBJ2-5, with D possibly matching TRBD2 (5 bases). This CDR3 region has 14 residues. Trimming left V 8 bases short and J 0 bases short, with 13 bases between. The V gene's germline CDR1 is MDHEN and CDR2 SYDVKM. The chain's CDR3 is CASEGTQHQETQYF. The CDR3 nucleotides are TGTGCCAGCGAGGGAACGCAACACCAAGAGACCCAGTACTTC.

The V gene is TRBV11-3, the J gene TRBJ1-3, with D perhaps matching TRBD1 (5 bases). The V end lost 3 bases, the J end lost 0 bases, and 6 bases lay between the germline ends. The CDR3 length is 14 residues. CDR1 SGHNT and CDR2 YENEEA come from the germline V gene. CDR3 in amino acids: CASSLGGSGNTIYF. CDR3 in DNA: TGTGCCAGCAGCTTGGGGGGCTCTGGAAACACCATATATTTT.

The chain joins TRBV25-1 to TRBJ1-5; TRBD1 agrees at 11 bases. From germline, CDR1 is MGHDK and CDR2 SYGVNS. The CDR3 totals 14 residues. The V and J ends lost 4 bases and 5 bases, in that order; junction bases with no gene match: 1. The chain's CDR3 is CASSGTGGHQPQHF. The DNA for the CDR3 is TGTGCCAGCAGTGGGACAGGGGGCCATCAGCCCCAGCATTTT.

J is TRBJ1-1 and V is TRBV11-2; tentatively, D is TRBD1 (5 bases). The CDR3 is made up of 12 amino acids. Germline V CDR1 and CDR2: SGHAT, FQNNGV. Trimming took 8 bases from V and 0 from J, leaving 7 bases between them. CDR3 sequence reads: CASGQVNTEAFF. For the CDR3, the DNA is TGTGCCAGCGGACAAGTGAACACTGAAGCTTTCTTT.

J is TRBJ2-6 and V is TRBV2, with a tentative D call TRBD1 (5 bases). The germline CDR1 and CDR2 sequences are SNHLY and FYNNEI. The V and J ends lost 8 bases and 4 bases respectively, with 18 bases between them. CDR3 length: 16 amino acids. The CDR3 DNA reads TGTGCCAGCGAAAGGGCAGGGATGAAAGGGGCCAACGTCCTGACTTTC. It specifies CASERAGMKGANVLTF.

The genes are TRBV7-2 and TRBJ1-1, with 8 bases that match TRBD1. Unmatched junction bases numbered 10, after V lost 5 bases and J lost 5 bases. The CDR3 contains 15 residues. From germline, CDR1 is SGHTA and CDR2 FQGNSA. CDR3 sequence reads: CASSAGQGGWTEAFF. The CDR3 DNA is TGTGCCAGCAGCGCTGGACAGGGAGGTTGGACTGAAGCTTTCTTT.

V and J are TRBV27 and TRBJ2-7, with D perhaps matching TRBD2 (6 bases). Per the germline V gene, CDR1 is MNHEY and CDR2 is SMNVEV (reference sequence). The CDR3 loop spans 15 amino acids. Trimming stripped 5 bases from V and 4 bases from J, with 18 bases between. CDR3 DNA: TGTGCCAGCAGTCCCCAGGGCGGAGGGGTTTACGAGCAGTACTTC. Translation gives CASSPQGGGVYEQYF.